The rows below give T cell receptor beta chains drawn from one sample of a study of blood T cell repertoires in COVID-19. Repertoires were generated with immunoSEQ multiplex PCR, while TCRdb's copy carries only in-frame clones and drops some. This repertoire shows a few hundred thousand clones, roughly 92% found once; its top ten account for 0.8% to 0.9%. The source material was PBMCs or T cells enriched from blood (not recorded which). The source of these receptors is a woman in her thirties or forties who had been exposed to COVID-19. Each CDR3 is given with its conserved first and last residue. The D gene is left open where the match is weak. Expanded clones are given a class, and other clones once, few, many or no size at all.

TRBV7-2	-	TRBJ2-2	-	CASSSRGGSGTGELFF	TGTGCCAGCAGCTCAAGGGGGGGTAGCGGCACCGGGGAGCTGTTTTTT
TRBV12-3/TRBV12-4	-	TRBJ1-1	-	CASSWTDNTEAFF	TGTGCCAGCAGTTGGACAGACAACACTGAAGCTTTCTTT
TRBV5-1	-	TRBJ1-1	-	CASSPDRTGLNTEAFF	TGCGCCAGCAGCCCAGATCGAACAGGGCTCAACACTGAAGCTTTCTTT
TRBV7-9	-	TRBJ2-5	-	CASSLRRAGTETQYF	TGTGCCAGCAGCTTACGGCGCGCGGGAACAGAGACCCAGTACTTC
TRBV18	-	TRBJ1-1	-	CASSPAYTEAFF	TGTGCCAGCTCACCTGCGTACACTGAAGCTTTCTTT
TRBV7-2	TRBD2	TRBJ2-7	once	CASSLNPPLGRERHEQYF	TGTGCCAGCAGCTTAAACCCCCCATTGGGGCGGGAGCGCCACGAGCAGTACTTC
TRBV7-6	-	TRBJ2-5	-	CASSLARAQGETQYF	TGTGCCAGCAGCTTGGCCCGGGCCCAGGGGGAGACCCAGTACTTC
TRBV7-8	-	TRBJ1-2	-	CASSLGSSGYGYTF	TGTGCCAGCAGCTTAGGATCCTCAGGCTATGGCTACACCTTC
TRBV12-5	TRBD1	TRBJ1-1	-	CASGPRGPNTEAFF	TGTGCTAGTGGACCTAGGGGGCCTAACACTGAAGCTTTCTTT
TRBV9	-	TRBJ2-2	-	CASSVTVGANTGELFF	TGTGCCAGCAGCGTAACAGTAGGGGCGAACACCGGGGAGCTGTTTTTT
TRBV10-1	TRBD2	TRBJ2-3	-	CASSESTSGGLDTQYF	TGCGCCAGCAGTGAGTCAACTAGCGGGGGGTTGGATACGCAGTATTTT
TRBV10-1	TRBD2	TRBJ2-2	-	CASSDREAGVTGELFF	TGCGCCAGCAGTGATCGAGAAGCGGGAGTCACCGGGGAGCTGTTTTTT
TRBV5-1	TRBD1	TRBJ2-1	-	CASRVLDRGHNEQFF	TGCGCCAGCAGGGTACTGGACAGGGGGCACAATGAGCAGTTCTTC
TRBV6-4	TRBD1	TRBJ2-1	-	CASSRGPYNEQFF	TGTGCCAGCAGTAGGGGGCCTTACAATGAGCAGTTCTTC
TRBV7-2	-	TRBJ1-1	-	CASSLDTGNTEAFF	TGTGCCAGCAGCTTAGATACAGGGAACACTGAAGCTTTCTTT
TRBV6-5	-	TRBJ1-2	-	CASSYSGQGNYYGYTF	TGTGCCAGCAGTTACTCGGGCCAGGGCAATTACTATGGCTACACCTTC
TRBV6-1	-	TRBJ2-7	few	CASSDLVGEQYF	TGTGCCAGCAGTGACCTAGTAGGCGAGCAGTACTTC
TRBV2	-	TRBJ2-5	-	CASSFLGHTQETQYF	TGTGCCAGCAGTTTCCTGGGACACACACAAGAGACCCAGTACTTC
TRBV9	-	TRBJ1-3	-	CASSVWSAYSSGNTIYF	TGTGCCAGCAGCGTATGGTCGGCCTACAGCTCTGGAAACACCATATATTTT
TRBV2	TRBD1	TRBJ1-2	few	CASSPGQEGGYTF	TGTGCCAGCAGCCCCGGACAGGAGGGTGGCTACACCTTC
TRBV27	TRBD2	TRBJ2-1	-	CASSFAGENNEQFF	TGTGCCAGCAGCTTCGCGGGAGAGAACAATGAGCAGTTCTTC
TRBV30	-	TRBJ1-1	-	CAWTPDSVTEAFF	TGTGCCTGGACCCCTGACAGCGTTACTGAAGCTTTCTTT
TRBV7-2	-	TRBJ2-1	-	CASSPYAPGNEQFF	TGTGCCAGCAGCCCGTACGCCCCGGGCAATGAGCAGTTCTTC
TRBV7-2	-	TRBJ1-5	-	CASSGQFNQPQHF	TGTGCCAGCAGCGGACAGTTCAATCAGCCCCAGCATTTT
TRBV5-1	-	TRBJ2-5	-	CASSLTPFQETQYF	TGCGCCAGCAGCCTGACACCGTTCCAAGAGACCCAGTACTTC
TRBV13	-	TRBJ2-1	-	CASSLKALNEQFF	TGTGCCAGCAGCTTAAAAGCTTTGAATGAGCAGTTCTTC
TRBV2	-	TRBJ1-1	-	CASSGDPGRGEAFF	TGTGCCAGCAGTGGTGACCCCGGGAGGGGTGAAGCTTTCTTT